The 14 T cell receptor beta chains listed next were all sequenced from one sample in a study of regulatory T cells in long-lasting Graves disease. Time point reported: newly diagnosed GD, antithyroid drugs for less than 3 months. RNA extracted from PBMCs served as the sequencing template. To make TCR beta libraries, researchers used iRepertoire HTBI primers and Arm-PCR of CDR3 regions. TCRdb re-called the multiplex PCR reads through MiXCR, storing one row per CDR3 protein. The table includes hundreds of thousands of distinct CDR3 sequences, approximately 16% detected once. These data also featured in a second study, about T cells in Graves' hyperthyroidism and ophthalmopathy.

Specimen: peripheral blood mononuclear cells (PBMCs), collected at new diagnosis, from a patient treated with antithyroid drugs. The receptors here all came from a woman aged 40 to 49 with Graves disease.

This clonotype came up many times. This sequence joins TRBV27 and TRBJ1-2; no clear D. Germline V gene data show CDR1 as MNHEY and CDR2 as SMNVEV (reference sequence). The CDR3 extends over 13 amino acids. V was shortened by 6 bases and J by 0 bases, with 8 bases between the two germline ends. CDR3 coding DNA: TGTGCCAGCAGACGGATCTCTAACTATGGCTACACCTTC. Encoded protein: CASRRISNYGYTF.

Worth noting for this clonotype: A far bigger clonotype differs at one base, so this is likely a read error. The chain recombines TRBV28 with TRBJ2-1, with TRBD2 identical over 8 bases. The J call may be in error: the DNA end matches TRBJ2-7 better. This CDR3 is 19 amino acids long. Germline loops: CDR1 MDHEN, CDR2 SYDVKM. CDR3 DNA sequence: TGTGCCAGCAGTTCTCCACGCCCAGACTCGCCGGGAGGGCCCTACGAGCAGTACTTC. Amino acids: CASSSPRPDSPGGPYEQYF.

This clonotype was observed many times. V is TRBV12-3 or TRBV12-4 and J is TRBJ2-3; D gene uncertain. Deletions cut 3 bases from V and 5 bases from J, with 6 bases between. This CDR3 is built from 12 residues. The CDR3 nucleotides read TGTGCCAGCAGTTTTGGAGAAGATACGCAGTATTTT. The encoded protein is CASSFGEDTQYF.

The V gene is TRBV12-3 or TRBV12-4, the J gene TRBJ2-7; no clear D. CDR3 length: 13 amino acids. Trimming removed 8 bases at V and 2 bases at J, with 13 bases between. The CDR3 DNA reads as TGTGCCAGCGGGCCCGCCGTTCCCTACGAGCAGTACTTC. This codes for CASGPAVPYEQYF.

Note on this clonotype: This may be a read error, as it is one base from a much larger clone. Here the CDR3 omits its conserved ending phenylalanine or tryptophan, so a read error is the likely source. The V gene is TRBV27, the J gene TRBJ2-1, with 9 bases identical to TRBD2. CDR1 and CDR2 (germline): MNHEY, SMNVEV (reference sequence). The CDR3 is made up of 16 amino acids. J gave up 0 bases and V 5 bases, and 5 bases lay outside the gene matches. CDR3 protein: CASSQLSGSSYNEQFS. CDR3 bases: TGTGCCAGCAGTCAACTTAGCGGGAGCTCCTACAATGAGCAGTTCTCC.

About this clonotype itself: A much bigger clone sits one base away, suggesting this may be a read error. V and J are TRBV28 and TRBJ2-7; 10 nucleotides match TRBD1. The J segment lost 7 bases and the V segment lost 3 bases, leaving 9 bases of the junction unmatched. The germline V gene has CDR1 MDHEN and CDR2 SYDVKM. The CDR3 has 15 residues. CDR3 bases: TGTGCCAGCAGTTTGTTGCCGGGACAGGGGTTGGAGCAGTACTTC. It is translated as CASSLLPGQGLEQYF.

The V gene is TRBV20-1, the J gene TRBJ1-1, with D perhaps TRBD1 (5 bases). Per the germline V gene, CDR1 is DFQATT and CDR2 is SNEGSKA (reference sequence). The CDR3 is 11 amino acids. V was shortened by 1 base and J by 7 bases, with 7 bases between the two germline ends. The DNA for the CDR3 is TGCAGTGCTAGAGGGGGGGTTGAAGCTTTCTTT. It yields the protein CSARGGVEAFF.

This clonotype was observed at least ten times. The chain joins TRBV28 to TRBJ1-4; D call uncertain. There are 15 residues in the CDR3. Germline V lookup: CDR1 MDHEN, CDR2 SYDVKM. The V end was cut by 1 base, the J end by 5 bases, with 11 bases between. CDR3 in amino acids: CASSLLSGQNEKLFF. The CDR3 nucleotides read TGTGCCAGCAGTTTATTGTCCGGGCAGAATGAAAAACTGTTTTTT. The entire variable domain, with the rest obtained from reference TRBV28 and TRBJ1-4, is as follows: DVKVTQSSRYLVKRTGEKVFLECVQDMDHENMFWYRQDPGLGLRLIYFSYDVKMKEKGDIPEGYSVSREKKERFSLILESASTNQTSMYLCASSLLSGQNEKLFFGSGTQLSVL.

This clonotype was observed a few times. The chain joins TRBV10-2 to TRBJ1-3; TRBD1 might be the D (5 bases). The CDR3 contains 13 residues. Trimming shortened V by 5 bases and J by 8 bases, and 13 bases separated the two germline ends. The germline V gene encodes CDR1 WSHSY and CDR2 SAAADI. The CDR3 bases are TGCGCCAGCAGTCTAGACAGCGGGGACACCATATATTTT. This codes for CASSLDSGDTIYF.

This clonotype was recorded at least ten times. V and J are TRBV7-8 and TRBJ1-6; D may be TRBD1 (6 bases). Trimming pared 3 bases from V and 10 bases from J, leaving 10 bases between. This CDR3 has 13 amino acids. CDR1 is SGHVS and CDR2 is FQNEAQ in the germline V gene. In DNA, the CDR3 is TGTGCCAGCAGCTTGGGGGCTTGGTCACCCCTCCACTTT. Its protein product is CASSLGAWSPLHF.

In this sample, this clonotype turned up many times. V is TRBV27 and J is TRBJ2-7; TRBD1 is a possible D gene (6 bases). The ends were cut back, 4 bases at V and 2 bases at J, with 9 bases in the middle. Germline V gives CDR1 MNHEY, CDR2 SMNVEV (reference sequence). The CDR3 has 13 residues. The CDR3: CASSWGQPYEQYF. CDR3 in DNA: TGTGCCAGCAGTTGGGGACAACCCTACGAGCAGTACTTC.

This clonotype occurred many times. V is TRBV12-3 or TRBV12-4 and J is TRBJ2-2; D not resolved. The CDR3 runs to 13 residues. Trimming removed 6 bases at V and 7 bases at J, with 12 bases between. The DNA of the CDR3 is TGTGCCAGCAGCTCGGAACGATTCGGGGAGCTGTTTTTT. Its protein product is CASSSERFGELFF.

This clonotype came up many times. The chain employs TRBV11-2 and TRBJ1-4, with 7 positions matching TRBD1. Germline V gives CDR1 SGHAT, CDR2 FQNNGV. This CDR3 has 14 residues. Germline trimming cut 4 bases from V and 10 bases from J; bases unmatched to any gene: 9. CDR3 in amino acids: CASSSLRGGRKLFF. The CDR3 DNA reads as TGTGCCAGCAGCTCCCTCAGGGGGGGTAGAAAACTGTTTTTT.

In its sample, this clonotype was seen many times. The rearrangement uses TRBV19 and TRBJ1-4; D perhaps matches TRBD1 (5 bases). Germline values: CDR1 LNHDA, CDR2 SQIVND (reference sequence). V was clipped by 6 bases and J by 0 bases, with 11 bases between them. This CDR3 is 15 amino acids long. The CDR3 loop reads CASRETGATNEKLFF. The CDR3 coding sequence is TGTGCCAGTAGGGAAACAGGCGCAACTAATGAAAAACTGTTTTTT.